A single sample is the source of the 27 T cell receptor beta chains below, sequenced in a study of OX40 agonist ivuxolimab in advanced cancers. Sequenced by immunoSEQ multiplex PCR; TCRdb stores in-frame clones only, minus some. The top ten clones hold roughly 8% of a sample with approximately 50,000 clones, roughly 86% of them seen once. Sequences were derived from CD4+ or CD8+ T cells sorted from blood, sampled in a trial of the OX40 agonist ivuxolimab. The source of these receptors is an adult with an advanced solid tumor such as melanoma, head and neck, liver or kidney cancer.

This clone is medium-sized within its sample. The V and J genes are TRBV4-2 and TRBJ2-5; D might be TRBD2 (6 bases). CDR3 length: 15 residues. The germline V gene encodes CDR1 LGHNA and CDR2 YNFKEQ. Trimming shortened V by 0 bases and J by 3 bases, and 11 bases separated the two germline ends. Written as DNA, the CDR3 is TGTGCCAGCAGCCAAGATCGCACGGGGGAAGAGACCCAGTACTTC. Encoded protein: CASSQDRTGEETQYF.

This sequence joins TRBV7-2 and TRBJ2-7; D possibly matches TRBD1 or TRBD2 (6 bases each). The CDR3 runs 14 residues. CDR1 and CDR2 from the germline V gene are SGHTA and FQGNSA. V was cut by 3 bases and J by 2 bases, with 11 bases left in between. The CDR3 nucleotides read TGTGCCAGCAGCTTCTCCGGGGGCCCCTACGAGCAGTACTTC. Translation gives CASSFSGGPYEQYF.

The count of this clone is one. V gene TRBV18 combines with J gene TRBJ2-5; no firm D call. The CDR3 consists of 15 residues. Germline assignment: CDR1 KGHSH and CDR2 LQKENI. Deletions cut 6 bases from V and 5 bases from J, with 19 bases between. CDR3 protein: CASSPSTTSVETQYF. CDR3 coding DNA: TGTGCCAGCTCGCCGTCCACTACGTCGGTGGAGACCCAGTACTTC.

The chain employs TRBV29-1 and TRBJ2-7, with 7 bases aligning to TRBD1. Germline V gene data show CDR1 as SQVTM and CDR2 as ANQGSEA. The CDR3 is made up of 13 amino acids. The J segment lost 2 bases and the V segment lost 7 bases, leaving 8 bases of the junction unmatched. The CDR3: CSAETGPPYEQYF. Written as DNA, the CDR3 is TGCAGCGCTGAGACAGGGCCCCCCTACGAGCAGTACTTC.

The chain couples TRBV5-4 to TRBJ2-1, with D tentatively TRBD1 or TRBD2 (5 bases each). The CDR3 loop spans 16 amino acids. V lost 0 bases and J lost 0, with 10 bases in between. Germline V gene data show CDR1 as SGHNT and CDR2 as YYREEE (reference sequence). This chain's CDR3 is CASSLGRGGSYNEQFF. CDR3 coding DNA: TGTGCCAGCAGCTTGGGTCGTGGGGGCTCCTACAATGAGCAGTTCTTC.

This chain links TRBV18 with TRBJ1-1; possible D gene TRBD1, 6 bases. V lost 5 bases, J lost 5 bases, and 15 bases lay in between. Looked up from germline, CDR1 is KGHSH and CDR2 is LQKENI. The CDR3 sequence is 14 residues long. The CDR3 is CASSSWTVNTEAFF. As DNA, the CDR3 is TGTGCCAGCTCATCGTGGACAGTTAATACTGAAGCTTTCTTT.

The chain combines TRBV6-1 with TRBJ1-2; possibly TRBD1 for D (6 bases). This CDR3 spans 12 amino acids. V gave up 8 bases and J gave up 4 bases, with 11 bases separating them. CDR1 is MNHNS, CDR2 SASEGT, per germline. In nucleotides, the CDR3 is TGTGCCAGCTCCGGGACAAGCTATGGCTACACCTTC. This encodes CASSGTSYGYTF.

The V call is TRBV7-2, the J call TRBJ2-7; 9 bases match TRBD2. The CDR3 has 15 amino acids. CDR1 is SGHTA, CDR2 FQGNSA, per germline. Trimming cost V 0 bases and J 3 bases; bases outside gene matches: 3. The CDR3 loop is CASSLASGSLYEQYF. DNA of the CDR3: TGTGCCAGCAGCTTAGCTAGCGGGAGTCTCTACGAGCAGTACTTC.

This rearrangement joins TRBV19 to TRBJ2-7; maybe TRBD2 (5 bases). Germline V gene sequence: CDR1 LNHDA, CDR2 SQIVND (reference sequence). This CDR3 is built from 14 residues. With 7 bases removed from V and 4 bases from J, the gap between germline ends came to 17 bases. The CDR3 nucleotides read TGTGCCAGTACCCCCGGTTACGGAGGTTACGAGCAGTACTTC. Residues: CASTPGYGGYEQYF.

J is TRBJ1-2 and V is TRBV5-1, with a possible D match to TRBD1 (6 bases). The germline gives CDR1 SGHRS, CDR2 YFSETQ. Deletions cut 5 bases from V and 1 base from J, with 15 bases between. The CDR3 is 15 residues long. CDR3 sequence (DNA): TGCGCCAGCAGTCGCGGACAGACTAATAACTATGGCTACACCTTC. Translation: CASSRGQTNNYGYTF.

Concerning this clone: A junction boundary mismatches the germline segment, possibly from a read error. The CDR3, as DNA: TGTGCCAGCAGTGAAGGTCAGTCCCAGCATTTT. It codes for CASSEGQSQHF. This chain links TRBV6-5 with TRBJ1-5; D is unclear. In germline, CDR1 is MNHEY, CDR2 SVGAGI. This CDR3 comprises 11 residues.

This rearrangement joins TRBV29-1 to TRBJ1-2; D not resolved. Trimming removed 6 bases from V and 3 bases from J, with 14 bases in between. Germline assignment: CDR1 SQVTM and CDR2 ANQGSEA. This CDR3 region has 13 residues. The CDR3 is CSVTRADHYGYTF. CDR3 nucleotides: TGCAGCGTGACACGGGCCGACCACTATGGCTACACCTTC. The variable domain in full, with the rest retrieved from reference TRBV29-1 and TRBJ1-2, is SAVISQKPSRDICQRGTSLTIQCQVDSQVTMMFWYRQQPGQSLTLIATANQGSEATYESGFVIDKFPISRPNLTFSTLTVSNMSPEDSSIYLCSVTRADHYGYTFGSGTRLTVV.

The CDR3 DNA follows: TGTGCCAGCAGCTTAGGGGCAGGCCTAAATGAGCAGTTCTTC. Its protein product is CASSLGAGLNEQFF. V and J are TRBV11-3 and TRBJ2-1; D ambiguous. Germline V gene sequence: CDR1 SGHNT, CDR2 YENEEA. CDR3 length: 14 residues. V lost 1 base and J 7 bases, leaving 11 bases between the germline ends.

The rearrangement uses TRBV14 and TRBJ2-3; the D is unclear. CDR1 is SGHDN, CDR2 FVKESK, per germline. The V and J ends lost 4 bases and 1 base respectively, with 3 bases between them. This CDR3 contains 12 residues. The DNA of the CDR3 is TGTGCCAGCAGCCCGCGCACAGATACGCAGTATTTT. Residues: CASSPRTDTQYF. Drawing the rest from reference TRBV14 and TRBJ2-3, the complete variable domain is EAGVTQFPSHSVIEKGQTVTLRCDPISGHDNLYWYRRVMGKEIKFLLHFVKESKQDESGMPNNRFLAERTGGTYSTLKVQPAELEDSGVYFCASSPRTDTQYFGPGTRLTVL.

V is TRBV28 and J is TRBJ1-5; 8 bases are shared with TRBD1. V lost 6 bases to trimming and J lost 2 bases; unmatched junction nucleotides: 3. Germline CDR1 is MDHEN and CDR2 is SYDVKM. The CDR3 has 14 amino acids. The DNA for the CDR3 is TGTGCCAGCAGAAACAGGGGGGGCAATCAGCCCCAGCATTTT. It specifies CASRNRGGNQPQHF.

This clone has only one observation. The chain is built from TRBV6-6 and TRBJ2-7; 9 bases are a match to TRBD1. This CDR3 contains 14 residues. The trim removed 8 bases at V and 4 bases at J, leaving 9 bases unmatched. Germline V gene data show CDR1 as MNHNY and CDR2 as SVGAGI (reference sequence). DNA of the CDR3: TGTGCCAGCGCCCCCGGGACAGGGCCTTACGAGCAGTACTTC. This codes for CASAPGTGPYEQYF.

The genes are TRBV7-9 and TRBJ2-3; TRBD1 or TRBD2 may be the D gene (6 bases each). This CDR3 contains 15 residues. V was cut by 5 bases and J by 0 bases, with 12 bases left in between. Germline assignment: CDR1 SEHNR and CDR2 FQNEAQ (reference sequence). In DNA form, the CDR3 reads TGTGCCAGCAGCCCCTGGGGGGCCAGCACAGATACGCAGTATTTT. It specifies CASSPWGASTDTQYF.

The sample holds one count of this clone. The CDR3 sequence is CASSSLGGREDEQFF. The CDR3 region has the DNA TGTGCCAGCAGTAGCCTAGGGGGGCGCGAGGATGAGCAGTTCTTC. V gene TRBV6-6 combines with J gene TRBJ2-1, with D possibly being TRBD1 or TRBD2 (6 bases each). CDR3 length equals 15 residues. V was clipped by 5 bases and J by 8 bases, with 19 bases between them. Germline V gene lookup returns CDR1 MNHNY and CDR2 SVGAGI (reference sequence).

This clone was detected a few times. This chain connects TRBV7-2 to TRBJ2-1, with 8 bases matching TRBD2. Germline lookup yields CDR1 SGHTA and CDR2 FQGNSA. The trim removed 3 bases at V and 2 bases at J, leaving 6 bases unmatched. The CDR3 loop spans 16 amino acids. For the CDR3, the DNA is TGTGCCAGCAGCTTTAACGGGAGGGGAGCCTACAATGAGCAGTTCTTC. This sequence encodes CASSFNGRGAYNEQFF.

This clone was detected once. The chain links TRBV28 to TRBJ1-3; D gene unclear. Germline CDR1 reads MDHEN; CDR2 reads SYDVKM. The CDR3 is 12 residues long. The germline V and J ends were trimmed by 5 bases and 0 bases, with 2 bases remaining between them. The CDR3 DNA sequence: TGTGCCAGCAGTAACTCTGGAAACACCATATATTTT. As protein: CASSNSGNTIYF.

Concerning this clone itself: Other DNA sequences of this sample code for an identical CDR3. The chain employs TRBV27 and TRBJ1-5, with no clear D. CDR3 length: 13 residues. Germline assignment: CDR1 MNHEY and CDR2 SMNVEV (reference sequence). V lost 5 bases and J lost 5, with 10 bases in between. The CDR3 sequence: CASSLLGDQPQHF. Here the CDR3 DNA reads TGTGCCAGCAGTCTGCTCGGGGATCAGCCCCAGCATTTT.

This rearrangement joins TRBV30 to TRBJ1-1; D is possibly TRBD1 (6 bases). V dropped 3 bases and J dropped 11 bases, with 16 bases sitting between them. Germline V CDR1 and CDR2: GTSNPN, SVGIG (reference sequence). CDR3 length equals 12 residues. The DNA for the CDR3 is TGTGCCTGGAGATACCCCGGGACACCGGCTTTCTTT. Its translation is CAWRYPGTPAFF.

This chain's CDR3 is CASSLGGQGATAFF. The CDR3, as DNA: TGTGCCAGCAGCTTGGGGGGACAGGGGGCCACAGCTTTCTTT. The chain links TRBV5-8 to TRBJ1-1; 12 bases agree with TRBD1. Trimming cost V 0 bases and J 10 bases; bases outside gene matches: 4. Germline loops: CDR1 SGHTS, CDR2 YDEGEE. The CDR3 totals 14 residues.

The chain has TRBV30 and TRBJ2-5; perhaps TRBD1 as D (6 bases). The CDR3 loop spans 14 amino acids. From germline, CDR1 is GTSNPN and CDR2 SVGIG (reference sequence). V lost 3 bases and J 4 bases, leaving 15 bases between the germline ends. In DNA form, the CDR3 reads TGTGCCTGGAGAACCCGGACAGCTGTAGAGACCCAGTACTTC. Translated, it gives CAWRTRTAVETQYF.

This chain connects TRBV2 to TRBJ1-1, with D hard to call. Trimming removed 1 base from V and 1 base from J, with 7 bases in between. CDR1 SNHLY and CDR2 FYNNEI come from the germline V gene. CDR3 length: 14 amino acids. CDR3 amino acids: CASSEGLGNTEAFF. In DNA, the CDR3 is TGTGCCAGCAGTGAAGGATTAGGGAACACTGAAGCTTTCTTT.

The chain has TRBV10-3 and TRBJ2-5, with D possibly matching TRBD1 (6 bases). Trimming took 5 bases from V and 2 from J, leaving 9 bases between them. The germline CDR1 and CDR2 sequences are ENHRY and SYGVKD. There are 13 residues in the CDR3. CDR3: CAISLQGQETQYF. In nucleotides, the CDR3 is TGTGCCATCAGTCTTCAGGGGCAAGAGACCCAGTACTTC.

The gene calls are TRBV2 and TRBJ1-3; D is possibly TRBD1 (5 bases). The CDR3 loop spans 15 amino acids. V lost 3 bases to trimming and J lost 5 bases, with 14 bases between them. Per the germline V gene, CDR1 is SNHLY and CDR2 is FYNNEI. The CDR3 DNA is TGTGCCAGCAGTGAGACGGGGCTGGGCAGAAACACCATATATTTT. It translates to CASSETGLGRNTIYF.